The rows below give T cell receptor beta chains drawn from one sample of a study of OX40 agonist ivuxolimab in advanced cancers. Clones were read by immunoSEQ multiplex PCR, and TCRdb kept only the in-frame ones, dropping some. The sample holds 65,000 or so clones, around 86% seen once. The material sequenced was CD4+ or CD8+ T cells sorted from blood, taken in a trial of the OX40 agonist ivuxolimab. The origin of the receptors is an adult with an advanced solid tumor such as melanoma, head and neck, liver or kidney cancer. CDR3s include the opening cysteine and the closing phenylalanine or tryptophan. A D gene is named only where the DNA matches it firmly. Expanded clones are given a class, and other clones once, few, many or no size at all.

j_gene,abundance,d_gene,v_gene,CDR3aa,CDR3nt
TRBJ2-7,.,TRBD1,TRBV7-9,CASSWPKDRGTFEQYF,TGTGCCAGCAGCTGGCCTAAGGACAGGGGGACTTTCGAGCAGTACTTC
TRBJ2-1,.,.,TRBV11-2,CASSLGTAPYNEQFF,TGTGCCAGCAGCTTAGGGACGGCCCCCTACAATGAGCAGTTCTTC
TRBJ2-5,.,.,TRBV5-1,CASSLVGWQETQYF,TGCGCCAGCAGCTTGGTAGGGTGGCAAGAGACCCAGTACTTC
TRBJ1-1,.,.,TRBV1,CTSLNGHTGTEAFF,TGCACCAGCCTGAATGGGCATACTGGCACTGAAGCTTTCTTT
TRBJ2-7,.,TRBD1,TRBV30,CAWNRGYEQYF,TGTGCCTGGAACAGGGGGTACGAGCAGTACTTC
TRBJ1-4,.,.,TRBV5-4,CASSYGRLATNEKLFF,TGTGCCAGCAGCTACGGACGGCTTGCAACTAATGAAAAACTGTTTTTT
TRBJ2-3,.,TRBD2,TRBV30,CAWSQRGATRTDTQYF,TGTGCCTGGAGTCAGCGGGGGGCTACACGCACAGATACGCAGTATTTT
TRBJ2-1,.,.,TRBV5-4,CASSLGSRHRENEQFF,TGTGCCAGCAGCTTGGGATCCCGGCACAGGGAAAATGAGCAGTTCTTC
TRBJ2-7,once,TRBD1,TRBV5-4,CASSLEQGHSGEQYF,TGTGCCAGCAGCTTGGAACAGGGGCATTCGGGCGAGCAGTACTTC
TRBJ1-5,.,.,TRBV28,CASSFLGTSNQPQHF,TGTGCCAGCAGTTTCCTGGGGACTAGCAATCAGCCCCAGCATTTT
TRBJ2-5,.,TRBD1,TRBV19,CASSIEARGWETQYF,TGTGCCAGTAGTATCGAGGCCAGGGGGTGGGAGACCCAGTACTTC
TRBJ2-7,.,TRBD1,TRBV27,CASSFSGTGGYEQYF,TGTGCCAGCAGTTTCTCCGGGACAGGGGGCTACGAGCAGTACTTC
TRBJ2-2,.,.,TRBV6-5,CASSYARGTGELFF,TGTGCCAGCAGTTACGCGAGGGGGACCGGGGAGCTGTTTTTT
TRBJ2-7,.,.,TRBV5-1,CASSPNLAGSSYEQYF,TGCGCCAGCAGCCCCAACCTAGCAGGAAGCTCCTACGAGCAGTACTTC
TRBJ2-2,.,TRBD1,TRBV5-1,CASSLGTGIDHTGELFF,TGCGCCAGCAGCTTGGGGACAGGGATCGATCACACCGGGGAGCTGTTTTTT
TRBJ2-4,.,.,TRBV6-1,CASTPSGTGLNIQYF,TGTGCCAGCACTCCCTCCGGGACTGGGTTAAACATTCAGTACTTC
TRBJ1-6,few,.,TRBV5-4,CASSSWGRTNSPLHF,TGTGCCAGCAGCTCGTGGGGACGGACTAATTCACCCCTCCACTTT
TRBJ1-1,.,.,TRBV19,CASSIGGSSSTEAFF,TGTGCCAGTAGTATTGGCGGGTCATCCAGCACTGAAGCTTTCTTT
TRBJ1-4,.,.,TRBV11-2,CASGFGGSNEKLFF,TGTGCCAGCGGTTTCGGGGGGAGTAATGAAAAACTGTTTTTT
TRBJ2-5,.,.,TRBV7-6,CASSLGQPQYF,TGTGCCAGCAGCTTAGGGCAGCCCCAGTACTTC
TRBJ1-5,once,TRBD1,TRBV5-6,CASSSGQGTWSDQPQHF,TGTGCCAGCAGCTCGGGACAGGGAACTTGGTCGGATCAGCCCCAGCATTTT
TRBJ1-4,.,TRBD1,TRBV5-1,CASSAGQGTTNEKLFF,TGCGCCAGCAGCGCGGGACAGGGGACAACTAATGAAAAACTGTTTTTT
TRBJ2-1,.,.,TRBV27,CASGRGASYNEQFF,TGTGCCAGCGGGAGGGGGGCCTCCTACAATGAGCAGTTCTTC
TRBJ1-5,.,.,TRBV6-5,CASRSGGGSNQPQHF,TGTGCCAGCAGATCAGGCGGGGGGTCTAATCAGCCCCAGCATTTT
TRBJ1-2,few,.,TRBV9,CASSPGVSTNYGYTF,TGTGCCAGCAGCCCCGGAGTCTCCACTAACTATGGCTACACCTTC
TRBJ1-2,.,.,TRBV5-4,CASSLQGAGYTF,TGTGCCAGCAGCTTGCAAGGAGCTGGCTACACCTTC